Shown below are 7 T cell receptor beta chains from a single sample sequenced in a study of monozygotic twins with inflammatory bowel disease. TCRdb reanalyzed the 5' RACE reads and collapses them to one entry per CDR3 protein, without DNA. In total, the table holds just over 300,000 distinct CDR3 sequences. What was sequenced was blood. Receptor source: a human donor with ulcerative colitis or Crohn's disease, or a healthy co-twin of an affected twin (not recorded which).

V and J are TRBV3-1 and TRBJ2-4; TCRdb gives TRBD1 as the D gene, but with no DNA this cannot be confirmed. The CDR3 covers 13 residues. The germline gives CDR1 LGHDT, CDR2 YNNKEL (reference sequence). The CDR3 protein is CASSQPGRNIQYF.

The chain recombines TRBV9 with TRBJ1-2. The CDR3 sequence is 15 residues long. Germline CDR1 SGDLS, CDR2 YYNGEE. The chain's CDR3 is CASSVAGNDNYGYTF.

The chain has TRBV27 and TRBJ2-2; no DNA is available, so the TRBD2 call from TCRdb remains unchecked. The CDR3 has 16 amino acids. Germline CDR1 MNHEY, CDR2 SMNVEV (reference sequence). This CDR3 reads CAISSASFGVTGELFF.

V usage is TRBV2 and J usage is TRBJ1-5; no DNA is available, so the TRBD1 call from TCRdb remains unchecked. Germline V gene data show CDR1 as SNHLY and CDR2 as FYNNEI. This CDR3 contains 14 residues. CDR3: CASSEGQGNQPQHF.

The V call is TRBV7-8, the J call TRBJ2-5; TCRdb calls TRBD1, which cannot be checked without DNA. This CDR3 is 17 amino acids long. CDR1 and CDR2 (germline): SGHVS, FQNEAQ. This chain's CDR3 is CASSLGAGQGVGETQYF.

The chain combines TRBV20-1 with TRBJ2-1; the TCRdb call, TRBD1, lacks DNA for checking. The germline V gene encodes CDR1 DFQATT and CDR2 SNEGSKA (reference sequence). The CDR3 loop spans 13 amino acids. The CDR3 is CHAGREIYNEQFF.

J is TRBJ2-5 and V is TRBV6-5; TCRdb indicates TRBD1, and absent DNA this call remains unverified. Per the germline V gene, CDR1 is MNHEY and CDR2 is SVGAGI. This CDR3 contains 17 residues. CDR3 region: CASSLPRQGARLGTQYF.